Below are 22 T cell receptor beta chains sequenced from a single sample in a study of shared clonotypes between healthy human individuals. Method: immunoSEQ multiplex PCR; TCRdb's copy keeps in-frame clones and lacks some. The data show around 180,000 clones, 85% to 95% seen once. Sequenced sample: naive CD4+ T cells sorted from blood. Subset noted: CD45RA+ positively selected. These receptor sequences come from a woman aged 30 to 39 in good health.

The V call is TRBV6-5, the J call TRBJ2-7; D gene unclear. The CDR3 has 16 residues. Trimming took off 1 base at V and 0 bases at J, with 13 bases between the two ends. Germline V gives CDR1 MNHEY, CDR2 SVGAGI. The CDR3 DNA reads as TGTGCCAGCAGTTACTGGGGTAACCGGGCCTCCTACGAGCAGTACTTC. Amino acids: CASSYWGNRASYEQYF.

The CDR3 loop reads CASSYAAGGPYEQYF. DNA of the CDR3: TGTGCCAGCAGTTACGCGGCGGGAGGGCCATACGAGCAGTACTTC. The chain carries TRBV6-6 and TRBJ2-7; TRBD2 aligns across 9 bases. The length of the CDR3 is 15 residues. V trimming: 2 bases; J trimming: 4 bases; junction bases outside the gene matches: 6. Germline CDR1 reads MNHNY; CDR2 reads SVGAGI (reference sequence).

Turning to this clone: This sample also contains other DNA sequences that code for the same CDR3. This chain joins TRBV2 and TRBJ2-7; D unclear. The CDR3 totals 12 residues. The germline V and J ends were trimmed by 6 bases and 1 base, with 7 bases remaining between them. CDR1 and CDR2 from the germline V gene are SNHLY and FYNNEI. The CDR3 region has the DNA TGTGCCAGCAGAGGGTCTTCCTACGAGCAGTACTTC. It specifies CASRGSSYEQYF.

The rearrangement joins TRBV5-6 to TRBJ1-2, with 7 bases matching TRBD1. The CDR3 contains 13 residues. Germline V gene sequence: CDR1 SGHDT, CDR2 YYEEEE. Losses at the gene ends were 2 bases for V and 4 bases for J; bases not matched to a gene: 2. CDR3 sequence: CASSFRQGYGYTF. The CDR3 nucleotides are TGTGCCAGCAGCTTCAGACAGGGCTATGGCTACACCTTC.

This rearrangement joins TRBV11-2 to TRBJ1-1; TRBD1 is a possible D gene (5 bases). CDR1 is SGHAT and CDR2 is FQNNGV in the germline V gene. This CDR3 region has 14 residues. The germline V and J ends were trimmed by 4 bases and 4 bases, with 13 bases remaining between them. CDR3 amino acids: CASSSFRRGTEAFF. The CDR3 nucleotides read TGTGCCAGCAGCTCATTTCGGAGGGGCACTGAAGCTTTCTTT.

The CDR3 nucleotides read TGTGCCAGCAGCTTGATGGGGGGGCTAGGTGAAAAACTGTTTTTT. It specifies CASSLMGGLGEKLFF. The gene calls are TRBV5-6 and TRBJ1-4; possible D gene TRBD1, 6 bases. Trimming took 1 base from V and 7 from J, leaving 14 bases between them. Germline V gene lookup returns CDR1 SGHDT and CDR2 YYEEEE. The CDR3 spans 15 residues. Together with reference TRBV5-6 and TRBJ1-4, the CDR3 gives the full variable domain: DAGVTQSPTHLIKTRGQQVTLRCSPKSGHDTVSWYQQALGQGPQFIFQYYEEEERQRGNFPDRFSGHQFPNYSSELNVNALLLGDSALYLCASSLMGGLGEKLFFGSGTQLSVL.

The chain is built from TRBV12-5 and TRBJ2-1, with 8 positions matching TRBD2. The CDR3 runs to 13 residues. The ends lost 3 bases at V and 10 bases at J; junction bases unmatched: 5. Germline CDR1 and CDR2: LGHNT and FRNRAP. The CDR3: CASGFWERGEQFF. CDR3 nucleotide sequence: TGTGCTAGTGGTTTCTGGGAGCGGGGGGAGCAGTTCTTC.

This rearrangement joins TRBV30 to TRBJ2-1; D is possibly TRBD2 (6 bases). Germline V gene data show CDR1 as GTSNPN and CDR2 as SVGIG (reference sequence). V was clipped by 4 bases and J by 4 bases, with 8 bases between them. The CDR3 consists of 12 residues. As DNA, the CDR3 is TGTGCCTGGAATGGAGGGTACAATGAGCAGTTCTTC. It codes for CAWNGGYNEQFF.

This rearrangement joins TRBV15 to TRBJ1-2; no definite D call. This CDR3 region has 12 residues. The V end lost 9 bases, the J end lost 0 bases, and 8 bases lay between the germline ends. The germline CDR1 and CDR2 sequences are LNHNV and YYDKDF (reference sequence). For the CDR3, the DNA is TGTGCCACTGGCGAAACTAACTATGGCTACACCTTC. It specifies CATGETNYGYTF.

The chain recombines TRBV27 with TRBJ2-3; TRBD2 matches 11 bases. Germline loops: CDR1 MNHEY, CDR2 SMNVEV (reference sequence). This CDR3 contains 14 residues. With V trimmed by 6 bases and J by 7 bases, 6 bases remained unmatched. The CDR3 loop reads CASRRTSGRHTQYF. CDR3 in DNA: TGTGCCAGCAGACGGACTAGCGGGCGACATACGCAGTATTTT.

This chain joins TRBV5-1 and TRBJ2-7; 10 nucleotides match TRBD1. Germline CDR1 SGHRS, CDR2 YFSETQ. The CDR3 has 15 residues. The V and J ends lost 4 bases and 3 bases, in that order; junction bases with no gene match: 7. This CDR3 reads CASSPRTGGFYEQYF. In DNA form, the CDR3 reads TGCGCCAGCAGCCCGCGGACAGGGGGTTTCTACGAGCAGTACTTC.

The CDR3 DNA reads TGTGCCAGCAGTTTTCGGGGACTCGCCAAAAACATTCAGTACTTC. Protein sequence: CASSFRGLAKNIQYF. The V and J genes are TRBV28 and TRBJ2-4, with D perhaps TRBD2 (6 bases). This CDR3 has 15 amino acids. Germline-derived CDR1 and CDR2 are MDHEN and SYDVKM. The ends were cut back, 3 bases at V and 1 base at J, with 10 bases in the middle.

The chain uses TRBV27 and TRBJ2-7; D ambiguous. The germline V gene encodes CDR1 MNHEY and CDR2 SMNVEV (reference sequence). The CDR3 is 16 amino acids. V lost 5 bases, J lost 0 bases, and 17 bases lay in between. CDR3 DNA sequence: TGTGCCAGCAGTACAAAAGCCACAGCCGACTCCTACGAGCAGTACTTC. Translated: CASSTKATADSYEQYF.

The rearrangement joins TRBV28 to TRBJ2-7, with 7 positions matching TRBD2. After removal of 7 bases from V and 0 bases from J, the junction contained 6 bases not matched to a gene. CDR3 size: 14 residues. Germline assignment: CDR1 MDHEN and CDR2 SYDVKM. For the CDR3, the DNA is TGTGCCAGCAAAGCGGGGTTCCCCTCCTACGAGCAGTACTTC. It is translated as CASKAGFPSYEQYF.

In DNA form, the CDR3 reads TGTGCCAGCAGTTTGTACTCCGGGACGGAGCAGTTCTTC. It yields the protein CASSLYSGTEQFF. This chain connects TRBV27 to TRBJ2-1; either TRBD1 or TRBD2 may supply D (5 bases each). The CDR3 loop spans 13 amino acids. Germline lookup yields CDR1 MNHEY and CDR2 SMNVEV (reference sequence). V was cut by 3 bases and J by 10 bases, with 13 bases left in between.

The CDR3 here is CASSEGLGDSHQPQHF. In DNA form, the CDR3 reads TGCGCCAGCAGTGAGGGGCTTGGGGACAGCCATCAGCCCCAGCATTTT. The V call is TRBV10-2, the J call TRBJ1-5; TRBD1 matches 7 bases. CDR1 and CDR2 (germline): WSHSY, SAAADI. The CDR3 extends over 16 amino acids. The trim removed 2 bases at V and 5 bases at J, leaving 9 bases unmatched.

The rearrangement links TRBV5-6 to TRBJ2-7; 9 bases align to TRBD1. Germline trimming cut 4 bases from V and 1 base from J; bases unmatched to any gene: 9. The germline V gene encodes CDR1 SGHDT and CDR2 YYEEEE. The CDR3 is 16 amino acids. CDR3 DNA: TGTGCCAGCAGCGGGTTAGGACAGGGGCTATCCTACGAGCAGTACTTC. Its protein is CASSGLGQGLSYEQYF.

V usage is TRBV27 and J usage is TRBJ2-5; 8 bases fit TRBD1. The CDR3 extends over 14 amino acids. V gave up 8 bases and J gave up 2 bases; unmatched junction bases: 7. CDR1 and CDR2 (germline): MNHEY, SMNVEV (reference sequence). The CDR3, as DNA: TGTGCCAGCTCTTACAGGGGGGAACAAGAGACCCAGTACTTC. Protein sequence: CASSYRGEQETQYF.

The CDR3: CASSRGTAESTDTQYF. DNA of the CDR3: TGTGCCAGCAGCCGGGGGACGGCCGAGAGCACAGATACGCAGTATTTT. The gene calls are TRBV7-2 and TRBJ2-3; tentatively, D is TRBD2 (6 bases). This CDR3 has 16 residues. Per germline, CDR1 SGHTA and CDR2 FQGNSA. V was clipped by 5 bases and J by 0 bases, with 15 bases between them.

This rearrangement joins TRBV29-1 to TRBJ2-1; 8 bases fit TRBD1. V gave up 7 bases and J gave up 7 bases; unmatched junction bases: 12. This CDR3 region has 14 residues. CDR1 is SQVTM and CDR2 is ANQGSEA in the germline V gene. The CDR3 DNA reads TGCAGCGCCCTGATGGGCAGGGGGCTGAATGAGCAGTTCTTC. Its protein product is CSALMGRGLNEQFF.

The V gene is TRBV7-9, the J gene TRBJ2-5, with 9 bases that match TRBD1. The DNA end lines up better with TRBJ2-7; the J call may be wrong. Looked up from germline, CDR1 is SEHNR and CDR2 is FQNEAQ (reference sequence). This CDR3 has 13 amino acids. The CDR3 DNA is TGTGCCAGCAGACGGACAGGGGCTTACGAGCAGTACTTC. This codes for CASRRTGAYEQYF.

The chain employs TRBV27 and TRBJ1-1, with D possibly being TRBD1 (6 bases). The CDR3 runs 15 residues. Germline values: CDR1 MNHEY, CDR2 SMNVEV (reference sequence). V gave up 6 bases and J gave up 2 bases, with 16 bases separating them. The DNA of the CDR3 is TGTGCCAGCAGGCTCCACAGGGTATTAAACACTGAAGCTTTCTTT. Translated: CASRLHRVLNTEAFF.